The clone carrying this TCR beta chain came up many times. The sample originates from a study of T-cell reconstitution after alpha-beta-depleted transplantation in children. Germline CDR1 and CDR2: MNHNY and SVGAGI (reference sequence). The CDR3 loop spans 11 amino acids. The germline V and J ends were trimmed by 3 bases and 3 bases, with 0 bases remaining between them. Unique molecular identifiers were built into the TCRbeta library. One entry per CDR3 protein, called by TCRdb with MiXCR from the PCR reads. The table records about 200,000 distinct CDR3 sequences, around 8.4% of them present only once.

This sequence originates from a male patient aged 2 to 9 who had a stem cell transplant for acute myeloid leukemia, so the T cells may come from the graft donor. This sequence joins TRBV6-6 and TRBJ1-3, with D hard to call. The sequences come from PBMCs, mostly from graft donor cells, collected 360 days after TCRalphabeta/CD19-depleted stem cell transplant. CDR3 nucleotides: TGTGCCAGCAGTTATGGAAACACCATATATTTT. It is translated as CASSYGNTIYF.